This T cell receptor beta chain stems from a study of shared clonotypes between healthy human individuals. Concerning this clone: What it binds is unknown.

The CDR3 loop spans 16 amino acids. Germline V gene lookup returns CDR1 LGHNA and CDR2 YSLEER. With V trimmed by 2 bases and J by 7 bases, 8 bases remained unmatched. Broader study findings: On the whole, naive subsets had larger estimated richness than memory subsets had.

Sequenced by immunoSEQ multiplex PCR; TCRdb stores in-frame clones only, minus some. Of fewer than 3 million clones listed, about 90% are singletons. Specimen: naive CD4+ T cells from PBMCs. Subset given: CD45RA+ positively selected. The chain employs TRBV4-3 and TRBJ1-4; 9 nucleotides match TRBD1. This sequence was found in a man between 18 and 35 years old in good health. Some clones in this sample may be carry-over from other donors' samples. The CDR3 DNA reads TGCGCCAGCAGCCAACTTCCGGGACAGGGTGTTGAAAAACTGTTTTTT. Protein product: CASSQLPGQGVEKLFF.